A selection of T cell receptor beta chains follows, all from one sample in a study of blood T cell repertoires in COVID-19. Method: immunoSEQ multiplex PCR; TCRdb's copy keeps in-frame clones and lacks some. The sample records 150,000 or so clones, 85% being singletons. The sequenced sample consisted of peripheral blood. The receptor set was obtained from a woman in her thirties or forties with active or convalescent COVID-19. CDR3s include the opening cysteine and the closing phenylalanine or tryptophan. Each record gives: V gene, D gene, J gene, clone size, CDR3 DNA, CDR3 protein. A D gene is named only where the DNA matches it firmly. A row's size may be missing; if present it is once, few, many or a size class.

TRBV9	TRBD2	TRBJ2-3	NA	TGTGCCAGCAGCGTAACCATAGCGGGAGGGCCCCGCCAAAGCACAGATACGCAGTATTTT	CASSVTIAGGPRQSTDTQYF
TRBV28	NA	TRBJ1-5	NA	TGTGCCAGCAGTTTATTCAGGAATCAGCCCCAGCATTTT	CASSLFRNQPQHF
TRBV2	NA	TRBJ2-7	NA	TGTGCCAGCAGTGAGTCGGTCCTGTACGAGCAGTACTTC	CASSESVLYEQYF
TRBV28	NA	TRBJ2-3	NA	TGTGCCAGCCGAGGTAGGGTAAGGGGGGGCGGCACAGATACGCAGTATTTT	CASRGRVRGGGTDTQYF
TRBV2	NA	TRBJ2-1	NA	TGTGCCAGCAGGATCGGGGGTTTGCAGTTCTTC	CASRIGGLQFF
TRBV6-2/TRBV6-3	TRBD1	TRBJ1-5	few	TGTGCCAGCAGTTACGACATTTTTGCCGGGACAGGACGGGGGATCTATCAGCCCCAGCATTTT	CASSYDIFAGTGRGIYQPQHF
TRBV10-3	TRBD2	TRBJ2-7	once	TGTGCCATCATGTGGGGGGAGGGCAGTGTCTACGAGCAGTACTTC	CAIMWGEGSVYEQYF
TRBV27	TRBD2	TRBJ2-7	NA	TGTGCCAGCAGTTTCGGGGCGGGGGCCTACGAGCAGTACTTC	CASSFGAGAYEQYF
TRBV5-1	TRBD1	TRBJ2-3	NA	TGCGCCAGCAGCAGGGAGACAGGGGCTAGCACAGATACGCAGTATTTT	CASSRETGASTDTQYF
TRBV3-1/TRBV3-2	NA	TRBJ1-5	NA	TGTGCCAGCAGCGGGGGGTTTAGCAATCAGCCCCAGCATTTT	CASSGGFSNQPQHF
TRBV28	TRBD1	TRBJ1-2	NA	TGTGCCAGCAGGATCGGACAGGGGAACTATGGCTACACCTTC	CASRIGQGNYGYTF
TRBV2	NA	TRBJ1-4	NA	TGTGCCAGCACCTTAGCGGGGCAGCCTAATGAAAAACTGTTTTTT	CASTLAGQPNEKLFF
TRBV3-1/TRBV3-2	NA	TRBJ2-7	NA	TGTGCCAGCAGCCAGCATTCCTTGGCTAGGCCCCAGATCGAGCAGTACTTC	CASSQHSLARPQIEQYF
TRBV6-5	NA	TRBJ1-5	NA	TGTGCCAGCAGTTTTATTAATCAGCCCCAGCATTTT	CASSFINQPQHF
TRBV28	NA	TRBJ1-4	NA	TGTGCCAGCAGTTCCTACGGGGTATCTAATGAAAAACTGTTTTTT	CASSSYGVSNEKLFF
TRBV6-6	NA	TRBJ1-3	NA	TGTGCCAGCAGTTACTCGGGGGGGGCGGGAAACACCATATATTTT	CASSYSGGAGNTIYF